This TCR beta chain was documented in a study of Graves' ophthalmopathy and Graves' hyperthyroidism. Findings and limits, study-wide: Most expanded clonotypes in thyroid above 0.001 frequency also showed up in blood.

The PBMCs used were ones drawn from approximately 9.9 ml of fresh peripheral blood. In its sample, this clonotype was seen many times. What it binds is not known. The TCR beta CDR3 regions underwent amplification from RNA transcripts. An initial RT-PCR round employing HTBI primers preceded a second-round multiplex PCR. MiXCR, applied by TCRdb to the multiplex PCR reads, yields one record per CDR3 protein. The table has a few hundred thousand distinct CDR3 sequences, roughly a fifth seen once; the top ten hold approximately 39%. From germline, CDR1 is LNHDA and CDR2 SQIVND (reference sequence). The CDR3 length is 13 residues. The ends were cut back, 2 bases at V and 6 bases at J, with 11 bases in the middle.

The source of this sequence is a woman between 50 and 59 years old with Graves' ophthalmopathy. Sequenced: peripheral blood. The J gene is TRBJ2-7, the V gene TRBV19, with D maybe TRBD1 (6 bases). The CDR3 loop is CASSITGLGEQYF. The CDR3, as DNA: TGTGCCAGTAGTATAACAGGGCTGGGCGAGCAGTACTTC.